The 26 T cell receptor beta chains below were found in one sample sequenced in a study of CD8+CD57+ T cells in acquired aplastic anemia. The use of genomic DNA as template underpinned the TCR beta VDJ and CDR3 profiling. TCRdb re-analysed the reads in MiXCR, keeping a single row per CDR3 protein. This sample has approximately 170,000 distinct CDR3 sequences, with approximately 49% found just once. The sequenced sample was sorted CD4+, CD8+, or CD8+CD57+ T cells (not recorded which) from PBMCs. The origin of the receptors is a human donor in good health, serving as a control.

Comments on this clonotype: The germline gene is not matched at one end of the junction; a read error may be the cause. V usage is TRBV7-6 and J usage is TRBJ2-7; D might be TRBD1 (7 bases). This CDR3 is 15 amino acids long. Germline V CDR1 and CDR2: SGHVS, FNYEAQ. The CDR3 sequence: CASGHRTGGSYEQYF. CDR3 sequence (DNA): TGCGCCAGCGGCCATCGGACAGGAGGGTCCTACGAGCAGTACTTC. The whole variable domain, remainder taken from reference TRBV7-6 and TRBJ2-7, is GAGVSQSPRYKVTKRGQDVALRCDPISGHVSLYWYRQALGQGPEFLTYFNYEAQQDKSGLPNDRFSAERPEGSISTLTIQRTEQRDSAMYRCASGHRTGGSYEQYFGPGTRLTVT.

The count of this clonotype is one. The gene calls are TRBV6-2 or TRBV6-3 and TRBJ1-5, with TRBD1 matching 9 bases. This CDR3 is built from 13 residues. The ends lost 11 bases at V and 6 bases at J; junction bases unmatched: 8. Germline V gene sequence: CDR1 MNHEY, CDR2 SVGEGT. In DNA, the CDR3 is TGTGCCGCAGAAACAGGGGGCACTCAGCCCCAGCATTTT. Amino acid sequence: CAAETGGTQPQHF.

Many counts were recorded for this clonotype. The CDR3 bases are TGTGCCAGCAGTTACTCAGTTCAGGAGCCCTACGAGCAGTACTTC. It specifies CASSYSVQEPYEQYF. V is TRBV6-5 and J is TRBJ2-7; D is undetermined. The CDR3 has 15 amino acids. Germline values: CDR1 MNHEY, CDR2 SVGAGI. V gave up 0 bases and J gave up 2 bases, with 11 bases separating them.

This clonotype was picked up one time. V is TRBV15 and J is TRBJ2-1; D is unclear. Per germline, CDR1 LNHNV and CDR2 YYDKDF (reference sequence). V was trimmed by 4 bases and J by 0 bases, leaving 10 bases between them. This CDR3 has 15 amino acids. CDR3 DNA: TGTGCCACCAGCACTGAGAAGAGCTCCTACAATGAGCAGTTCTTC. Translating gives CATSTEKSSYNEQFF.

Note on this clonotype: The junction and the germline gene differ at one end; a read error may be behind it. This chain links TRBV19 with TRBJ1-1, with 7 bases that match TRBD1. Germline CDR1 and CDR2: LNHDA and SQIVND (reference sequence). The CDR3 spans 15 residues. CDR3 amino acids: CASSIGDRVNTEALF. CDR3 nucleotides: TGTGCCAGTAGTATTGGGGACAGAGTGAACACTGAAGCTCTCTTT.

The rearrangement uses TRBV2 and TRBJ2-7; TRBD1 is a possible D gene (6 bases). This CDR3 comprises 11 residues. Trimming removed 6 bases from V and 3 bases from J, with 6 bases in between. The germline V gene encodes CDR1 SNHLY and CDR2 FYNNEI. Written as DNA, the CDR3 is TGTGCCAGCAGACAGGGCTACGAGCAGTACTTC. This sequence encodes CASRQGYEQYF.

This clonotype was seen many times. The chain couples TRBV2 to TRBJ2-2; the match to TRBD2 covers 9 bases. Losses at the gene ends were 8 bases for V and 5 bases for J; bases not matched to a gene: 6. The CDR3 totals 14 residues. The germline V gene encodes CDR1 SNHLY and CDR2 FYNNEI. The CDR3 DNA reads TGTGCCAGCTCGTTAGCGGGGGTTACCGGGGAGCTGTTTTTT. Translated, it gives CASSLAGVTGELFF.

The rearrangement joins TRBV29-1 to TRBJ1-3; D remains ambiguous. The germline V and J ends were trimmed by 5 bases and 0 bases, with 11 bases remaining between them. Germline CDR1 SQVTM, CDR2 ANQGSEA. The CDR3 has 14 residues. Written as DNA, the CDR3 is TGCAGCGTTCTTCTGGTTAGCTCTGGAAACACCATATATTTT. This codes for CSVLLVSSGNTIYF.

V and J are TRBV29-1 and TRBJ2-7; TRBD1 or TRBD2 may be the D gene (5 bases each). This CDR3 is 12 amino acids long. Trimming took 8 bases from V and 1 from J, leaving 12 bases between them. Germline V gene sequence: CDR1 SQVTM, CDR2 ANQGSEA. The CDR3 loop reads CSPSGRSYEQYF. The CDR3 coding sequence is TGCAGCCCCTCGGGGCGGTCCTACGAGCAGTACTTC.

J is TRBJ2-2 and V is TRBV7-2; 9 bases align to TRBD1. CDR1 SGHTA and CDR2 FQGNSA come from the germline V gene. The CDR3 sequence is 15 residues long. Trimming cost V 4 bases and J 3 bases; bases outside gene matches: 3. The CDR3: CASSSQGAYTGELFF. The CDR3 DNA reads TGTGCCAGCAGCTCACAGGGGGCCTACACCGGGGAGCTGTTTTTT.

This clonotype came up many times. This rearrangement joins TRBV10-3 to TRBJ1-4, with 8 bases that match TRBD1. Germline CDR1 ENHRY, CDR2 SYGVKD. The CDR3 has 13 amino acids. V was clipped by 7 bases and J by 6 bases; unmatched bases: 4. In DNA, the CDR3 is TGTGCCATCAAGGACAGGGCCTATGAAAAACTGTTTTTT. Translation gives CAIKDRAYEKLFF.

The chain couples TRBV2 to TRBJ1-2, with 12 bases identical to TRBD1. Trimming removed 1 base from V and 8 bases from J; junction bases left unmatched: 5. The CDR3 sequence is 15 residues long. Germline CDR1 and CDR2: SNHLY and FYNNEI. The CDR3 sequence: CASSEVGTGGLGYTF. The CDR3 coding sequence is TGTGCCAGCAGTGAAGTGGGGACAGGGGGCTTGGGCTACACCTTC.

The gene calls are TRBV2 and TRBJ1-2; the match to TRBD1 covers 8 bases. CDR1 and CDR2 (germline): SNHLY, FYNNEI. The V and J ends lost 5 bases and 8 bases, in that order; junction bases with no gene match: 7. The CDR3 runs 13 residues. The CDR3 region is CASSYGQGHGYTF. The CDR3 nucleotides are TGTGCCAGCAGTTACGGACAGGGCCACGGCTACACCTTC.

CDR3 protein: CSYGTAGEAFF. CDR3 bases: TGCAGCTACGGGACAGCTGGGGAAGCTTTCTTT. The genes are TRBV29-1 and TRBJ1-1; 7 bases fit TRBD1. The germline gives CDR1 SQVTM, CDR2 ANQGSEA. J lost 8 bases, V lost 8 bases, and 8 bases had no gene match. The CDR3 consists of 11 residues.

This clonotype has a count of ten or more. CDR3 DNA: TGTGCCAGCAGCGCACTACAGGGGGCGACTGGAAACACCATATATTTT. It codes for CASSALQGATGNTIYF. The chain has TRBV9 and TRBJ1-3; 9 bases fit TRBD1. V lost 3 bases, J lost 2 bases, and 6 bases stayed unmatched. CDR1 is SGDLS and CDR2 is YYNGEE in the germline V gene. This CDR3 is built from 16 residues.

The V and J genes are TRBV10-3 and TRBJ2-7; TRBD1 might be the D (5 bases). CDR3 length: 13 residues. Germline V gene sequence: CDR1 ENHRY, CDR2 SYGVKD. With 6 bases removed from V and 4 bases from J, the gap between germline ends came to 13 bases. The DNA of the CDR3 is TGTGCCATCAGCACGACACAGGATTACGAGCAGTACTTC. Translation gives CAISTTQDYEQYF.

About this clonotype itself: This may stem from a read error, because a much larger clone lies one nucleotide away. The genes are TRBV28 and TRBJ1-4; perhaps TRBD1 as D (6 bases). The CDR3 totals 14 residues. Germline loops: CDR1 MDHEN, CDR2 SYDVKM. The CDR3 loop reads CASSPFGQSEKLLF. CDR3 DNA sequence: TGTGCCAGCAGCCCTTTCGGACAGAGTGAAAAACTGCTTTTT.

The chain has TRBV24-1 and TRBJ2-7; D may be TRBD2 (6 bases). Looked up from germline, CDR1 is KGHDR and CDR2 is SFDVKD. V gave up 0 bases and J gave up 7 bases, with 27 bases separating them. The length of the CDR3 is 19 residues. The CDR3 loop is CATSDLWGLLGDSAWEQYF. The CDR3 nucleotides are TGTGCCACCAGTGATTTGTGGGGACTCTTAGGGGATAGCGCCTGGGAGCAGTACTTC.

This clonotype is deemed medium-sized. This chain uses TRBV15 with TRBJ2-3, with TRBD1 matching 7 bases. The V and J ends lost 5 bases and 6 bases, in that order; junction bases with no gene match: 8. CDR3 length equals 14 residues. CDR1 LNHNV and CDR2 YYDKDF come from the germline V gene (reference sequence). This CDR3 is CATSDRQGGDTQYF. DNA for the CDR3: TGTGCCACCAGCGATCGACAGGGTGGGGATACGCAGTATTTT. Full variable domain (remainder filled in from reference TRBV15 and TRBJ2-3): DAMVIQNPRYQVTQFGKPVTLSCSQTLNHNVMYWYQQKSSQAPKLLFHYYDKDFNNEADTPDNFQSRRPNTSFCFLDIRSPGLGDTAMYLCATSDRQGGDTQYFGPGTRLTVL.

Regarding this clonotype: The junction departs from the called germline gene at one end, perhaps through a read error. The rearrangement uses TRBV7-9 and TRBJ2-7; 8 nucleotides align to TRBD1. This CDR3 has 14 amino acids. Germline assignment: CDR1 SEHNR and CDR2 FQNEAQ (reference sequence). CDR3 amino acids: CASSQAGGGDEQYF. CDR3 DNA: TGCGCCAGCAGCCAAGCAGGGGGCGGTGACGAGCAGTACTTC.

The chain joins TRBV19 to TRBJ2-7, with 9 bases aligning to TRBD1. Germline values: CDR1 LNHDA, CDR2 SQIVND (reference sequence). V gave up 3 bases and J gave up 3 bases; unmatched junction bases: 3. This CDR3 contains 14 residues. DNA for the CDR3: TGTGCCAGTAGTATGACAGGGGGAAGCTACGAGCAGTACTTC. This gives the protein CASSMTGGSYEQYF.

J is TRBJ1-1 and V is TRBV9; no clear D. The CDR3 has 13 amino acids. CDR1 and CDR2 (germline): SGDLS, YYNGEE. With 3 bases removed from V and 4 bases from J, the gap between germline ends came to 10 bases. The CDR3 sequence is CASSAEVTTEAFF. The CDR3 nucleotides read TGTGCCAGCAGCGCCGAGGTCACCACTGAAGCTTTCTTT. The full variable domain, in which reference TRBV9 and TRBJ1-1 provide the parts outside the CDR3, is DSGVTQTPKHLITATGQRVTLRCSPRSGDLSVYWYQQSLDQGLQFLIQYYNGEERAKGNILERFSAQQFPDLHSELNLSSLELGDSALYFCASSAEVTTEAFFGQGTRLTVV.

The J gene is TRBJ2-1, the V gene TRBV20-1; 8 nucleotides align to TRBD1. Germline lookup yields CDR1 DFQATT and CDR2 SNEGSKA (reference sequence). This CDR3 has 15 residues. V was clipped by 5 bases and J by 0 bases; unmatched bases: 6. CDR3 residues: CSAATGGSSYNEQFF. The DNA of the CDR3 is TGCAGTGCTGCAACAGGGGGTAGCTCCTACAATGAGCAGTTCTTC.

The V and J genes are TRBV11-1 and TRBJ2-3, with 12 bases matching TRBD1. The germline gives CDR1 SGHAT, CDR2 FQDESV (reference sequence). The CDR3 covers 15 residues. V lost 5 bases, J lost 4 bases, and 4 bases stayed unmatched. The CDR3: CASSPGQGASDTQYF. In DNA form, the CDR3 reads TGTGCCAGCAGCCCGGGACAGGGGGCTTCAGATACGCAGTATTTT.

At least ten counts were recorded for this clonotype. V gene TRBV19 combines with J gene TRBJ1-1; TRBD1 matches 7 bases. This CDR3 has 17 residues. Trimming removed 6 bases from V and 0 bases from J; junction bases left unmatched: 13. Germline V CDR1 and CDR2: LNHDA, SQIVND (reference sequence). In DNA, the CDR3 is TGTGCCAGTAGAGACTCATACAGGGGAACGATGAACACTGAAGCTTTCTTT. It is translated as CASRDSYRGTMNTEAFF.

V is TRBV20-1 and J is TRBJ2-7; 12 nucleotides agree with TRBD1. The length of the CDR3 is 15 residues. Trimming at V came to 6 bases and at J to 6 bases, leaving 12 bases not matched to a gene. From germline, CDR1 is DFQATT and CDR2 SNEGSKA (reference sequence). In nucleotides, the CDR3 is TGCAGTGCGTCCGGGACAGGGGGCGCCGTGGGCGAGCAGTACTTC. As protein: CSASGTGGAVGEQYF.